The T cell receptor (beta chain) described here comes from a study of shared clonotypes between healthy human individuals. Generated by immunoSEQ multiplex PCR, the TCRdb table keeps only in-frame clones and is missing some. The repertoire holds about 1.5 million clones, 95% to 99% seen once, with about 0.45% in the top ten. The germline CDR1 and CDR2 sequences are SGHDT and YYEEEE. The CDR3 sequence is 15 residues long. V gave up 4 bases and J gave up 4 bases; unmatched junction bases: 7. The sequence was obtained from a man aged 25 to 40 in good health. Sequenced sample: naive CD4+ T cells sorted from blood. The subset: CD45RA+ positively selected. The chain employs TRBV5-6 and TRBJ2-2, with TRBD2 matching 7 bases. The CDR3, as DNA: TGTGCCAGCAGCACTAGCGCCGGGGTCACCGGGGAGCTGTTTTTT. Its translation is CASSTSAGVTGELFF.